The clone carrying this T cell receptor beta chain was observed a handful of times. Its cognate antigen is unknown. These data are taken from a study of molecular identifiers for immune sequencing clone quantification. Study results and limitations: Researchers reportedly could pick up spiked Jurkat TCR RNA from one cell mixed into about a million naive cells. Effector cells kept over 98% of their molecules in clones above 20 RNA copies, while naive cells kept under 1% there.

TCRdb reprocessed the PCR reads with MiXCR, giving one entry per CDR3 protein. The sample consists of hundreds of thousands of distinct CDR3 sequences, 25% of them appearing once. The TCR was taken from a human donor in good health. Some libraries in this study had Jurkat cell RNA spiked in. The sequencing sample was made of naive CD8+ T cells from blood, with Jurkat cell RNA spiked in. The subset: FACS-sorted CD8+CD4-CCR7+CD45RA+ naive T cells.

The CDR3 spells CASREAGGTEAFF. CDR3 DNA sequence: TGCGCCAGCAGGGAGGCAGGTGGGACTGAAGCTTTCTTT. The rearrangement joins TRBV5-1 to TRBJ1-1; the D is unclear. The germline V gene encodes CDR1 SGHRS and CDR2 YFSETQ. Deletions cut 5 bases from V and 5 bases from J, with 13 bases between. The CDR3 totals 13 residues.